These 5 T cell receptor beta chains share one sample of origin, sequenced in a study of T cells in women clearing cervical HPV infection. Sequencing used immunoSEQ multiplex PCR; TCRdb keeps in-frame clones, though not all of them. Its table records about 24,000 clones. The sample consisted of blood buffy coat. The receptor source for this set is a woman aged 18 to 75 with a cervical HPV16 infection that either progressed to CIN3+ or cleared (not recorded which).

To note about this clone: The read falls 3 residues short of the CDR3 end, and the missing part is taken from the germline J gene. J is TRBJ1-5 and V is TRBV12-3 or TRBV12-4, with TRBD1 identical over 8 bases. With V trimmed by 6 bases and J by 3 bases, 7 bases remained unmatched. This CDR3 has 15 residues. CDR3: CASSSDRENNQPQHF. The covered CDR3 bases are TGTGCCAGCAGCTCGGACAGGGAGAACAATCAGCCC.

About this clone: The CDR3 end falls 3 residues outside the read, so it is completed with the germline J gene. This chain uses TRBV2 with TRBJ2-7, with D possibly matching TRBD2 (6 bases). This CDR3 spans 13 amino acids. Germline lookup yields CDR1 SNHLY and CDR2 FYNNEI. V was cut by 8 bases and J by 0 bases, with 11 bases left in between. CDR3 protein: CASDGGFSYEQYF. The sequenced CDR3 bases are TGTGCCAGCGACGGGGGTTTCTCCTACGAG.

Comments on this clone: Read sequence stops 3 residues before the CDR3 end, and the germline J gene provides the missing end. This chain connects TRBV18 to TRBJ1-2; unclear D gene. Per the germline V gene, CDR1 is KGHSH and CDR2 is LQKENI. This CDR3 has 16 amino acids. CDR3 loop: CASSPISAALSYDYTF. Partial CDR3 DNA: TGTGCCAGCTCACCAATCTCGGCTGCCCTTAGCTACGAC.

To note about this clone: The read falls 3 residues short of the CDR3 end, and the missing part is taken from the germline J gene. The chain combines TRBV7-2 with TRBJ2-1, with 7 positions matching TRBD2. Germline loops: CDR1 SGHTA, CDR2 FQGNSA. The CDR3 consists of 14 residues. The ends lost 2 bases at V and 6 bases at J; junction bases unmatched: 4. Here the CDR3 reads CASSLSWTSNEQFF. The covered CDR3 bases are TGTGCCAGCAGCTTATCCTGGACTAGCAATGAG.

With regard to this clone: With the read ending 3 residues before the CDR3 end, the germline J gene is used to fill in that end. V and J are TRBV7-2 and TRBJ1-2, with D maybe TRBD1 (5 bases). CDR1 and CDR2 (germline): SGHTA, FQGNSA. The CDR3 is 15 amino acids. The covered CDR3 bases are TGTGCCAGCAGCTTAGTAGGTTCCGGGGGAGATACC. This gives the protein CASSLVGSGGDT. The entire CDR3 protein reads CASSLVGSGGDTYTF.